This T cell receptor (beta chain) was observed in a study of radiotherapy plus CTLA-4 blockade in lung cancer. Across the whole study: The study recorded objective responses in about 20% of patients and disease control in 25% to 35%. Study-wide results and limits: After treatment with radiotherapy plus ipilimumab, TCR clones that came from the tumor expanded in blood. Response was reportedly best predicted by early blood T cell clone dynamics, with interferon-beta.

Alongside CTLA-4 blockade with ipilimumab, patients with chemo-refractory metastatic non-small-cell lung cancer received focal radiation. Profiling relied on immunoSEQ multiplex PCR, and the TCRdb table lists in-frame clones only, not all of them. The data hold about 36,000 clones, with around 83% observed a single time. This clone came up once. The target antigen is unknown. This clonotype was obtained from a human donor with non-small cell lung cancer who had stable disease on radiotherapy plus ipilimumab. Specimen: peripheral blood, collected from a patient treated with radiotherapy plus ipilimumab.

This CDR3 reads CASSPGGGQGTTEAFF. The DNA for the CDR3 is TGTGCCAGCAGTCCTGGAGGGGGACAGGGGACCACTGAAGCTTTCTTT. The chain joins TRBV7-2 to TRBJ1-1; 10 positions agree with TRBD1. V gave up 6 bases and J gave up 4 bases; unmatched junction bases: 11. Looked up from germline, CDR1 is SGHTA and CDR2 is FQGNSA. This CDR3 spans 16 amino acids.